These 26 T cell receptor beta chains originate from one sample sequenced in a study of patients and donors after allogeneic stem cell transplantation. TCRdb redid the calling of the RT-PCR reads with MiXCR, one entry per CDR3 protein. The sample holds about a million distinct CDR3 sequences, over 15% seen once. The sample was blood, either unsorted or a sorted T cell fraction (not recorded which). The receptors derive from a human donor who was either an allogeneic HSCT recipient or a stem cell or donor lymphocyte infusion donor (not recorded which). It is not recorded whose cells these are; they may come from a transplant donor.

The V call is TRBV23-1, the J call TRBJ2-7, with D perhaps given as TRBD1 or TRBD2 (5 bases each). TRBV23-1 is an ORF, and what it does is uncertain. V was clipped by 0 bases and J by 4 bases, with 10 bases between them. The length of the CDR3 is 14 residues. Here the CDR3 DNA reads TGCGCCAGCAGTCAATCGTGTGGGGGATACGAGCAGTACTTC. Its translation is CASSQSCGGYEQYF.

This chain links TRBV5-4 with TRBJ2-3, with D possibly matching TRBD2 (7 bases). Germline V gene data show CDR1 as SGHNT and CDR2 as YYREEE (reference sequence). Trimming pared 9 bases from V and 2 bases from J, leaving 22 bases between. This CDR3 region has 16 residues. In DNA form, the CDR3 reads TGTGCCATCCCCGGGGAGGGGGGGCCGGACACAGATACGCAGTATTTT. This encodes CAIPGEGGPDTDTQYF.

The J gene is TRBJ1-2, the V gene TRBV18; 7 bases align to TRBD1. The J segment lost 7 bases and the V segment lost 5 bases, leaving 7 bases of the junction unmatched. The CDR3 is 13 amino acids. CDR1 is KGHSH, CDR2 LQKENI, per germline. The CDR3 DNA is TGTGCCAGCTCATCTTCGACAGGGTCTGGCTACACCTTC. Its translation: CASSSSTGSGYTF.

The chain couples TRBV10-3 to TRBJ1-1; D is perhaps TRBD1 (5 bases). Germline V gene lookup returns CDR1 ENHRY and CDR2 SYGVKD. V lost 7 bases, J lost 7 bases, and 13 bases lay in between. This CDR3 has 12 amino acids. The CDR3 spells CAITKGGDEAFF. For the CDR3, the DNA is TGTGCCATCACCAAGGGAGGGGATGAAGCTTTCTTT.

This clonotype was seen more than once but under ten times. The chain uses TRBV29-1 and TRBJ1-1; D might be TRBD1 (6 bases). Germline V gene sequence: CDR1 SQVTM, CDR2 ANQGSEA. The CDR3 has 14 amino acids. The V gene lost 7 bases and the J gene lost 0 bases, with 15 bases spanning the gap. The CDR3 sequence is CSARTAAMNTEAFF. CDR3 DNA: TGCAGCGCCCGGACAGCGGCGATGAACACTGAAGCTTTCTTT.

This clonotype was counted a few times. This rearrangement joins TRBV10-3 to TRBJ1-2; 11 bases agree with TRBD1. CDR3 size: 14 residues. V trimming: 7 bases; J trimming: 10 bases; junction bases outside the gene matches: 11. Germline loops: CDR1 ENHRY, CDR2 SYGVKD. The CDR3 here is CAIKRTGQGDLYTF. DNA of the CDR3: TGTGCCATCAAAAGAACGGGACAGGGGGACCTCTACACCTTC.

The sample holds a few counts of this clonotype. The chain recombines TRBV24-1 with TRBJ2-1, with D hard to call. Trimming removed 3 bases from V and 3 bases from J, with 8 bases in between. CDR1 KGHDR and CDR2 SFDVKD come from the germline V gene. CDR3 size: 14 residues. CDR3 region: CATSDPPDYNEQFF. Here the CDR3 DNA reads TGTGCCACCAGTGATCCTCCCGACTACAATGAGCAGTTCTTC.

This clonotype showed up just a few times. This chain links TRBV25-1 with TRBJ2-7, with 12 bases that match TRBD1. The CDR3 sequence is 14 residues long. J gave up 6 bases and V 6 bases, and 6 bases lay outside the gene matches. Germline V CDR1 and CDR2: MGHDK, SYGVNS. The CDR3 region is CASRGTGGASEQYF. In nucleotides, the CDR3 is TGTGCCAGCAGGGGGACAGGGGGCGCATCCGAGCAGTACTTC.

This clonotype was observed at least ten times. The chain has TRBV12-3 or TRBV12-4 and TRBJ1-5; 9 nucleotides align to TRBD1. After removal of 6 bases from V and 4 bases from J, the junction contained 10 bases not matched to a gene. This CDR3 region has 16 residues. The CDR3 DNA sequence: TGTGCCAGCAGCAGAAAAACAGGGGGCAGTAATCAGCCCCAGCATTTT. Translation: CASSRKTGGSNQPQHF.

The V and J genes are TRBV24-1 and TRBJ1-2; a possible D gene is TRBD1 (5 bases). V was shortened by 4 bases and J by 4 bases, with 9 bases between the two germline ends. Germline CDR1 reads KGHDR; CDR2 reads SFDVKD. This CDR3 region has 13 residues. DNA of the CDR3: TGTGCCACCAGTGAAGGGACGGCCTATGGCTACACCTTC. This codes for CATSEGTAYGYTF.

The chain uses TRBV9 and TRBJ2-3, with D possibly matching TRBD2 (7 bases). Germline CDR1 reads SGDLS; CDR2 reads YYNGEE. The CDR3 spans 17 residues. Trimming stripped 2 bases from V and 1 base from J, with 17 bases between. The CDR3 coding sequence is TGTGCCAGCAGCGTGGGACCCCGGGGGGCAGGCACAGATACGCAGTATTTT. Translation: CASSVGPRGAGTDTQYF.

On this clonotype itself: Its ends do not fully match the called genes, so a read error is possible. The chain links TRBV7-7 to TRBJ1-6; unclear D gene. The CDR3 totals 17 residues. Germline V CDR1 and CDR2: SSHAT, FNYEAQ (reference sequence). The chain's CDR3 is CASSLEWKMGHFSPLHF. The CDR3 DNA is TGTGCTAGCAGCTTAGAGTGGAAGATGGGCCACTTCTCACCCCTCCACTTT.

The chain couples TRBV20-1 to TRBJ2-3, with D possibly being TRBD1 (6 bases). Per the germline V gene, CDR1 is DFQATT and CDR2 is SNEGSKA (reference sequence). Trimming stripped 3 bases from V and 6 bases from J, with 13 bases between. CDR3 length: 13 amino acids. This CDR3 is CSASEGRGDTQYF. The CDR3 nucleotides read TGCAGTGCTAGTGAAGGAAGGGGGGATACGCAGTATTTT.

This clonotype showed up just a few times. The chain carries TRBV12-3 or TRBV12-4 and TRBJ1-5; D possibly corresponds to TRBD1 (6 bases). The V end lost 6 bases, the J end lost 2 bases, and 17 bases lay between the germline ends. The CDR3 covers 16 residues. The CDR3 region is CASSYRGGSGNQPQHF. Written as DNA, the CDR3 is TGTGCCAGCAGCTATAGAGGGGGGTCGGGCAATCAGCCCCAGCATTTT.

CDR3 protein: CASSLEPSLAKNIQYF. In nucleotides, the CDR3 is TGCGCCAGCAGCCTGGAACCCTCTTTAGCCAAAAACATTCAGTACTTC. V and J are TRBV5-1 and TRBJ2-4; D unclear. This CDR3 spans 16 amino acids. Trimming shortened V by 4 bases and J by 0 bases, and 14 bases separated the two germline ends. The V gene's germline CDR1 is SGHRS and CDR2 YFSETQ. Filled out from reference TRBV5-1 and TRBJ2-4, the complete variable domain reads KAGVTQTPRYLIKTRGQQVTLSCSPISGHRSVSWYQQTPGQGLQFLFEYFSETQRNKGNFPGRFSGRQFSNSRSEMNVSTLELGDSALYLCASSLEPSLAKNIQYFGAGTRLSVL.

The chain recombines TRBV7-9 with TRBJ2-7; 8 bases map to TRBD2. The CDR3 spans 16 residues. Germline CDR1 is SEHNR and CDR2 is FQNEAQ (reference sequence). V lost 0 bases, J lost 1 base, and 5 bases stayed unmatched. The CDR3 sequence is CASSLARGDGSYEQYF. CDR3 bases: TGTGCCAGCAGCTTAGCGCGGGGGGATGGATCCTACGAGCAGTACTTC.

As for this clonotype: One junction end does not reproduce the germline sequence, and a read error may be involved. The chain carries TRBV12-3 or TRBV12-4 and TRBJ1-2; D is unclear. The CDR3 is 14 amino acids. CDR3 in amino acids: CASSLVVRNDGYTF. CDR3 nucleotides: TGTGCCAGCAGTTTAGTGGTTCGTAACGATGGCTACACCTTC.

V usage is TRBV7-8 and J usage is TRBJ1-5; D is perhaps TRBD1 (5 bases). The V end lost 5 bases, the J end lost 4 bases, and 18 bases lay between the germline ends. The CDR3 is made up of 16 amino acids. Germline CDR1 SGHVS, CDR2 FQNEAQ. Here the CDR3 DNA reads TGTGCCAGCAGCCGCCAATCGGGGCGAAGTAATCAGCCCCAGCATTTT. Translated, it gives CASSRQSGRSNQPQHF.

The table lists this clonotype with a few counts. J is TRBJ2-3 and V is TRBV27; D is unresolved. CDR1 and CDR2 (germline): MNHEY, SMNVEV (reference sequence). V lost 2 bases and J 6 bases, leaving 15 bases between the germline ends. CDR3 size: 15 residues. CDR3 nucleotide sequence: TGTGCCAGCAGTTTAGGGCTTGCGAGACTGGATACGCAGTATTTT. Translating it yields CASSLGLARLDTQYF.

This clonotype was counted ten times or more. The rearrangement links TRBV12-3 or TRBV12-4 to TRBJ1-5; D perhaps matches TRBD1 (5 bases). Trimming shortened V by 1 base and J by 1 base, and 11 bases separated the two germline ends. The CDR3 runs to 16 residues. This chain's CDR3 is CASSLGDRTSNQPQHF. DNA for the CDR3: TGTGCCAGCAGTTTAGGGGACCGTACGAGCAATCAGCCCCAGCATTTT.

The chain carries TRBV6-5 and TRBJ2-5, with TRBD2 identical over 14 bases. The V segment lost 2 bases and the J segment 5 bases; nucleotides outside the gene matches: 4. Germline CDR1 and CDR2: MNHEY and SVGAGI. This CDR3 contains 16 residues. CDR3 coding DNA: TGTGCCAGCAGTTACGGGGGGACTAGCGGGGGCGAGACCCAGTACTTC. This sequence encodes CASSYGGTSGGETQYF.

The chain combines TRBV6-5 with TRBJ1-1; D is unresolved. Germline CDR1 is MNHEY and CDR2 is SVGAGI. V lost 0 bases and J lost 5, with 13 bases in between. This CDR3 spans 15 amino acids. The CDR3 loop is CASSYSGVFRTEAFF. The CDR3 DNA reads TGTGCCAGCAGTTACTCTGGGGTTTTCAGGACTGAAGCTTTCTTT.

In its sample, this clonotype was seen a few times. The chain employs TRBV12-3 or TRBV12-4 and TRBJ1-2; D unresolved. The CDR3 is 14 residues long. Trimming cost V 1 base and J 8 bases, with 14 bases left between them. The CDR3 loop reads CASSLGWKSGGYTF. As DNA, the CDR3 is TGTGCCAGCAGTTTAGGTTGGAAATCCGGCGGCTACACCTTC.

This clonotype was counted many times. V and J are TRBV20-1 and TRBJ1-5; perhaps TRBD1 as D (5 bases). The CDR3 is 15 amino acids. V lost 5 bases and J 5 bases, leaving 19 bases between the germline ends. CDR1 and CDR2 (germline): DFQATT, SNEGSKA (reference sequence). The CDR3, as DNA: TGCAGTGCTTTACGGGACGCAGCAAGCCATCAGCCCCAGCATTTT. Amino acids: CSALRDAASHQPQHF.

This clonotype has more than one count but fewer than ten. The chain combines TRBV12-5 with TRBJ2-1; TRBD1 matches 8 bases. V lost 1 base, J lost 8 bases, and 10 bases stayed unmatched. This CDR3 spans 16 amino acids. Germline CDR1 reads LGHNT; CDR2 reads FRNRAP. CDR3 DNA: TGTGCTAGTGGTTTGGGGGAAAGCAGGGGGCTGGATGAGCAGTTCTTC. Translation gives CASGLGESRGLDEQFF.

The chain has TRBV7-2 and TRBJ2-7; D unclear. V lost 1 base to trimming and J lost 6 bases, with 13 bases between them. This CDR3 contains 14 residues. CDR1 and CDR2 from the germline V gene are SGHTA and FQGNSA. The CDR3 sequence is CASSLGAAPIEQYF. CDR3 sequence (DNA): TGTGCCAGCAGCTTAGGGGCTGCGCCCATCGAGCAGTACTTC.